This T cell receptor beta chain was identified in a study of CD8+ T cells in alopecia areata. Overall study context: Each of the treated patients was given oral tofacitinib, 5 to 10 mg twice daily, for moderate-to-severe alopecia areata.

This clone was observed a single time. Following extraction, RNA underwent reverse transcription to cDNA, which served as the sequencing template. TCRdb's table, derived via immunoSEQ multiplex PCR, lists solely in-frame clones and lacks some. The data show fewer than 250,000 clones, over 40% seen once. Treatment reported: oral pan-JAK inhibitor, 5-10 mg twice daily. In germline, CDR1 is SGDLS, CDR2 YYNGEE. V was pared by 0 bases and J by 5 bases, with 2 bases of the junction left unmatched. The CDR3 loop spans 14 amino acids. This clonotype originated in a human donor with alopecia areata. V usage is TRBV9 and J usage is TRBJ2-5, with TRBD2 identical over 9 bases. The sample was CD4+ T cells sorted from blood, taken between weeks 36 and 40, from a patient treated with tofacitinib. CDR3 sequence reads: CASSVGTSEETQYF. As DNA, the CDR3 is TGTGCCAGCAGCGTAGGGACTAGCGAGGAGACCCAGTACTTC.